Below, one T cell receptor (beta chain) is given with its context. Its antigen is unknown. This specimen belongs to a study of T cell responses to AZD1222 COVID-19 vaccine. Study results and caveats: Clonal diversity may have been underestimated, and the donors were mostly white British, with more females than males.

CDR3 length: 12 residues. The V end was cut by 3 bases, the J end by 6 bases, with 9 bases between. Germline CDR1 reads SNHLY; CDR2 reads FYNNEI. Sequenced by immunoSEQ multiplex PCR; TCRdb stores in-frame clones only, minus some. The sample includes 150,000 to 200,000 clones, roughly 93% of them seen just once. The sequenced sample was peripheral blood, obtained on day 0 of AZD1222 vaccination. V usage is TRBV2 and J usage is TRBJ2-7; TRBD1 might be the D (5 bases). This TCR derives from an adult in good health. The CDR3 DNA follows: TGTGCCAGCAGTGACCCTAGGGGCGAGCAGTACTTC. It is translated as CASSDPRGEQYF.